This T cell receptor (beta chain) was identified in a study of CD8 T cells in Susac syndrome. Turning to the study itself: Within the group of sequenced Susac syndrome patients, 5 or 6 had active disease and about 8 were in remission. Regarding the study as a whole: Only a relatively small number of individuals were included in the TCR sequencing and HLA analysis.

TEMRA cells were FACS-enriched, unlike CD8+ and CD4+ T cells, which were negatively isolated. The authors reverse transcribed roughly 0.5 to 1 ug RNA with random hexamers. The method of amplification for TCR beta CDR3 was immunoSEQ multiplex PCR, covering 54 Vbeta and 13 Jbeta. Each CDR3 protein is one row after TCRdb ran MiXCR on the immunoSEQ multiplex PCR reads. The table has approximately 190,000 distinct CDR3 sequences, roughly 94% seen once. The CDR3 has 13 amino acids. Trimming removed 2 bases from V and 4 bases from J, with 8 bases in between. Germline V lookup: CDR1 MNHEY, CDR2 SMNVEV (reference sequence). This clonotype was observed a few times. The antigen remains unidentified.

The clonotype comes from a human donor with Susac syndrome. The source material was CD8+ T cells from PBMCs. The chain recombines TRBV27 with TRBJ1-2, with D possibly matching TRBD1 (5 bases). CDR3 bases: TGTGCCAGCAGTTTACAAGGGACCTATGGCTACACCTTC. It translates to CASSLQGTYGYTF.